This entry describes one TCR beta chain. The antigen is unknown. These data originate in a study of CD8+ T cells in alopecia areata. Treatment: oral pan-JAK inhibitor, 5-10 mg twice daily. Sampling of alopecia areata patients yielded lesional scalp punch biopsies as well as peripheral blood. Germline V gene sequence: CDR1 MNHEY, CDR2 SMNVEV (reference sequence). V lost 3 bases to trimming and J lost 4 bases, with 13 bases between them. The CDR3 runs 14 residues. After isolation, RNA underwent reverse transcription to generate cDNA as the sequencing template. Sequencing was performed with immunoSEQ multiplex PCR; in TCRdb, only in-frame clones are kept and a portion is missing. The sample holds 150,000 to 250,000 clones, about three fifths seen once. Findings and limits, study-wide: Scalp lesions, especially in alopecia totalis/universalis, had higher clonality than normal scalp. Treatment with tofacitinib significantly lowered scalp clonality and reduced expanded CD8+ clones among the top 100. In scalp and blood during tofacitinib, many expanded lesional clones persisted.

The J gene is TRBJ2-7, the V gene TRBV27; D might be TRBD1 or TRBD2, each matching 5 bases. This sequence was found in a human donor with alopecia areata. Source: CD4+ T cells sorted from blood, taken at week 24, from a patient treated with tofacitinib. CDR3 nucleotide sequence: TGTGCCAGCAGTTTTCGGGGCAGATTATACGAGCAGTACTTC. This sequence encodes CASSFRGRLYEQYF.